This entry describes one TCR beta chain. Its cognate antigen is unknown. The entry originates in a study of chemoradiotherapy in HPV16-positive cancers. Study context: A couple of HPV16-positive patients' cells yielded candidate HPV-specific clones and common motifs. General study results and limits: HPV-responsive T-cell expansion during chemoradiotherapy was linked to improved recurrence-free survival in HPV16-positive patients. Candidate HPV-specific clones and E7-related TCR motifs grew in tumor during treatment.

Samples were taken several times over chemoradiotherapy. Measured with immunoSEQ multiplex PCR; TCRdb has only the in-frame clones, and not every one. The sample lists under 6,500 clones; around 90% were seen once. The V gene's germline CDR1 is LGHNA and CDR2 YSLEER. Trimming took off 0 bases at V and 5 bases at J, with 11 bases between the two ends. The CDR3 consists of 16 residues. The TCR sequence derives from a human donor with HPV-associated anogenital cancer. This chain links TRBV4-3 with TRBJ2-6; no clear D gene. The specimen comprised tumor tissue, sampled from a patient who underwent chemoradiotherapy. The CDR3 here is CASSQDREVRANVLTF. CDR3 DNA sequence: TGCGCCAGCAGCCAAGATCGTGAGGTTAGGGCCAACGTCCTGACTTTC.